A selection of T cell receptor beta chains follows, all from one sample in a study of blood T cell repertoires in COVID-19. Produced via immunoSEQ multiplex PCR; TCRdb's table is partial and in-frame only. The repertoire holds approximately 100,000 clones, 75% to 90% seen once, with about 1.8% in the top ten. The sequenced sample was peripheral blood. The receptors derive from a woman in her seventies with active or convalescent COVID-19. The CDR3 runs from the conserved cysteine through the conserved F or W. Each record gives: CDR3 protein, J gene, D gene, V gene. The D gene is left open where the match is weak.

CASSLLEVRSPLHF,TRBJ1-6,-,TRBV2
CASSQGWTKGSYEQYF,TRBJ2-7,-,TRBV21-1
CASSQERTAPWSYTF,TRBJ1-2,-,TRBV3-1/TRBV3-2
CASSRMGGLNTEAFF,TRBJ1-1,-,TRBV5-4
CASQKGTGGIGDTQYF,TRBJ2-3,TRBD1,TRBV10-1
CASSLGSGGYPYEQYF,TRBJ2-7,TRBD2,TRBV7-2
CASSPQGAYQPQHF,TRBJ1-5,TRBD1,TRBV6-2/TRBV6-3
CASSLAGYEQYF,TRBJ2-7,-,TRBV28
CASTRGPNEKLFF,TRBJ1-4,TRBD1,TRBV5-6
CASGGLAKNIQYF,TRBJ2-4,-,TRBV28
CASRLDLTYGYTF,TRBJ1-2,-,TRBV6-5
CAWSASAGTVYGYTF,TRBJ1-2,TRBD1,TRBV30
CASSLDLSGRANEQFF,TRBJ2-1,TRBD2,TRBV7-2
CASSVAQGYEQYF,TRBJ2-7,-,TRBV9
CASRGRQAAMAPLHF,TRBJ1-6,-,TRBV27
CASSIKAGGPYEQFF,TRBJ2-1,TRBD2,TRBV19
CASSGTPGLPYEQYF,TRBJ2-7,-,TRBV5-5
CASSGTGVATNEKLFF,TRBJ1-4,TRBD1,TRBV4-2
CASSPGLAGIYNEQFF,TRBJ2-1,TRBD2,TRBV4-3
CASSSGGSETQYF,TRBJ2-5,TRBD2,TRBV11-3
CASSLARGLEQFF,TRBJ2-1,-,TRBV12-3/TRBV12-4
CASSYSRGRGQVNTEAFF,TRBJ1-1,TRBD1,TRBV6-2/TRBV6-3
CASSISPGVTTEAFF,TRBJ1-1,-,TRBV19
CASSLVRPDTTEAFF,TRBJ1-1,-,TRBV7-2
CASSVGPGDSYEQYF,TRBJ2-7,-,TRBV9
CATSRDIGGRGQAFF,TRBJ1-1,TRBD1,TRBV15
CASSPLGGLSYNEQFF,TRBJ2-1,-,TRBV19
CASSLTGGVYGYTF,TRBJ1-2,TRBD1,TRBV28
CASKNRPLEQYF,TRBJ2-7,-,TRBV2
CASSVRPGAREKLFF,TRBJ1-4,-,TRBV9
CASSDPDRGDYEQYF,TRBJ2-7,TRBD1,TRBV9
CASSVGSGGDSPLHF,TRBJ1-6,-,TRBV9
CASSLGQENTGELFF,TRBJ2-2,-,TRBV5-1
CASRRGGTGELFF,TRBJ2-2,-,TRBV10-2
CASSSGLAGADTQYF,TRBJ2-3,TRBD2,TRBV5-6
CASSQEEGSTSGANVLTF,TRBJ2-6,-,TRBV4-3
CASSLGQGKSPLHF,TRBJ1-6,TRBD1,TRBV5-1
CASSSPSGRKGETQYF,TRBJ2-5,TRBD2,TRBV28
CASSLGTGGAPSSYNEQFF,TRBJ2-1,TRBD1,TRBV5-1
CAISESYRGDQPQHF,TRBJ1-5,TRBD1,TRBV10-3
CASSLSVLAGSYEQYF,TRBJ2-7,TRBD2,TRBV5-4
CASSSRQGSYEQYF,TRBJ2-7,TRBD1,TRBV7-9
CASSYRDSRIDSPLHF,TRBJ1-6,TRBD1,TRBV6-2/TRBV6-3
CASSLGVLSTDTQYF,TRBJ2-3,-,TRBV5-1
CAWSVLAGGNTGELFF,TRBJ2-2,TRBD2,TRBV30
CATSAPPNTEAFF,TRBJ1-1,-,TRBV24-1